The next 15 T cell receptor beta chains were all read from a single sample in a study of blood T cell repertoires in COVID-19. TCRdb keeps only in-frame clones here, not all; method: immunoSEQ multiplex PCR. This table has 85,000 to 90,000 clones, approximately 90% appearing once. Sequencing used peripheral blood. The receptors were gathered from a human donor with active COVID-19. The donor label of this sample is uncertain.

The V and J genes are TRBV5-6 and TRBJ2-2, with 7 bases identical to TRBD2. The V and J ends lost 0 bases and 7 bases, in that order; junction bases with no gene match: 12. The germline CDR1 and CDR2 sequences are SGHDT and YYEEEE. CDR3 length: 17 residues. CDR3 amino acids: CASSLAERGRGNGELFF. Here the CDR3 DNA reads TGTGCCAGCAGCTTGGCCGAGCGGGGAAGGGGTAACGGGGAGCTGTTTTTT.

The V call is TRBV18, the J call TRBJ2-7, with a possible D match to TRBD1 (6 bases). The CDR3 is 15 amino acids. Trimming took off 2 bases at V and 4 bases at J, with 15 bases between the two ends. Germline loops: CDR1 KGHSH, CDR2 LQKENI. Written as DNA, the CDR3 is TGTGCCAGCTCACCAATCAAAGACAGGCGGTACGAGCAGTACTTC. Protein product: CASSPIKDRRYEQYF.

This chain links TRBV5-6 with TRBJ2-4, with 8 nucleotides matching TRBD1. After removal of 4 bases from V and 1 base from J, the junction contained 13 bases not matched to a gene. The CDR3 totals 18 residues. Germline loops: CDR1 SGHDT, CDR2 YYEEEE. The CDR3 nucleotides read TGTGCCAGCAGCATGACAGGGGACGATTGGGGGGCCAAAAACATTCAGTACTTC. Translating gives CASSMTGDDWGAKNIQYF.

This clone was recorded once. The chain carries TRBV28 and TRBJ2-7, with a weak D call TRBD1 (6 bases). This CDR3 is built from 11 residues. Between the trimmed V and J ends, which lost 5 bases and 7 bases, there was a span of 9 bases. The germline V gene encodes CDR1 MDHEN and CDR2 SYDVKM. The CDR3 here is CASSGQGEQYF. As DNA, the CDR3 is TGTGCCAGCAGTGGTCAGGGGGAGCAGTACTTC.

The chain is built from TRBV5-1 and TRBJ2-5, with 12 bases that match TRBD1. CDR1 and CDR2 (germline): SGHRS, YFSETQ. J was trimmed by 5 bases and V by 4 bases; bases with no gene match: 6. CDR3 size: 15 residues. The CDR3 spells CASSPGQGAWETQYF. CDR3 DNA sequence: TGCGCCAGCAGCCCGGGACAGGGGGCCTGGGAGACCCAGTACTTC.

A single count supports this clone. The gene calls are TRBV10-3 and TRBJ1-3; 9 bases line up with TRBD1. The germline V gene encodes CDR1 ENHRY and CDR2 SYGVKD. There are 16 residues in the CDR3. Germline trimming cut 0 bases from V and 3 bases from J; bases unmatched to any gene: 3. The CDR3 coding sequence is TGTGCCATCAGTGAGTCACAGGGGGCCTTTGGAAACACCATATATTTT. The encoded protein is CAISESQGAFGNTIYF.

The V and J genes are TRBV5-6 and TRBJ2-3, with D perhaps TRBD1 (6 bases). The CDR3 has 15 amino acids. V was shortened by 1 base and J by 1 base, with 10 bases between the two germline ends. Germline CDR1 reads SGHDT; CDR2 reads YYEEEE. CDR3 bases: TGTGCCAGCAGCTTGCGACAGGTCCGCACAGATACGCAGTATTTT. Protein sequence: CASSLRQVRTDTQYF.

The chain links TRBV12-5 to TRBJ1-4, with D possibly being TRBD1 (5 bases). Germline values: CDR1 LGHNT, CDR2 FRNRAP. V dropped 4 bases and J dropped 4 bases, with 22 bases sitting between them. The CDR3 is 18 residues long. CDR3 coding DNA: TGTGCTAGTGGTTCAGCACAAAAGTCTGGGGGAGGTAATGAAAAACTGTTTTTT. This translates into CASGSAQKSGGGNEKLFF.

The chain combines TRBV5-1 with TRBJ2-5, with D possibly being TRBD2 (6 bases). Looked up from germline, CDR1 is SGHRS and CDR2 is YFSETQ. V was clipped by 4 bases and J by 4 bases, with 17 bases between them. The CDR3 is 15 amino acids. The CDR3 DNA reads TGCGCCAGCAGCCCCCAGACGGTCGGGGGAGAGACCCAGTACTTC. As protein: CASSPQTVGGETQYF.

The rearrangement joins TRBV19 to TRBJ2-7, with 12 bases that match TRBD1. The CDR3 length is 16 residues. The junction had 10 bases not matched to a gene; V was cut back by 6 bases and J by 4 bases. From germline, CDR1 is LNHDA and CDR2 SQIVND (reference sequence). CDR3 nucleotide sequence: TGTGCCAGTAGCAGGGGACAGGGGGCGCGGACTTACGAGCAGTACTTC. Translating gives CASSRGQGARTYEQYF.

This rearrangement joins TRBV6-2 or TRBV6-3 to TRBJ1-5, with 10 bases matching TRBD1. CDR3 length equals 14 residues. The ends lost 2 bases at V and 6 bases at J; junction bases unmatched: 1. CDR1 is MNHEY, CDR2 SVGEGT, per germline. CDR3 protein: CASSYGTGVQPQHF. The CDR3, as DNA: TGTGCCAGCAGTTACGGGACAGGGGTTCAGCCCCAGCATTTT.

V usage is TRBV4-1 and J usage is TRBJ2-3, with TRBD2 identical over 9 bases. Germline trimming cut 1 base from V and 2 bases from J; bases unmatched to any gene: 1. The CDR3 covers 15 residues. Looked up from germline, CDR1 is MGHRA and CDR2 is YSYEKL. CDR3: CASSQGLADTDTQYF. CDR3 coding DNA: TGCGCCAGCAGCCAAGGACTAGCGGACACAGATACGCAGTATTTT.

This clone was detected only once. The chain joins TRBV11-2 to TRBJ2-4; D is undetermined. CDR3 length equals 13 residues. The germline V gene has CDR1 SGHAT and CDR2 FQNNGV. V dropped 1 base and J dropped 7 bases, with 8 bases sitting between them. Here the CDR3 reads CASSLVGPNIQYF. The CDR3 coding sequence is TGTGCCAGCAGCTTAGTGGGCCCTAACATTCAGTACTTC. Together with reference TRBV11-2 and TRBJ2-4, the CDR3 gives the full variable domain: EAGVAQSPRYKIIEKRQSVAFWCNPISGHATLYWYQQILGQGPKLLIQFQNNGVVDDSQLPKDRFSAERLKGVDSTLKIQPAKLEDSAVYLCASSLVGPNIQYFGAGTRLSVL.

This rearrangement joins TRBV25-1 to TRBJ1-2; D is unclear. The ends were cut back, 2 bases at V and 7 bases at J, with 11 bases in the middle. Looked up from germline, CDR1 is MGHDK and CDR2 is SYGVNS. The CDR3 runs to 13 residues. CDR3 DNA: TGTGCCAGCAGTGAACCTTTGAGGAGTGGCTACACCTTC. Protein product: CASSEPLRSGYTF.

This clone has more than one count but fewer than ten. The V call is TRBV5-1, the J call TRBJ2-5, with D perhaps TRBD2 (6 bases). Germline CDR1 and CDR2: SGHRS and YFSETQ. This CDR3 has 15 amino acids. V was cut by 5 bases and J by 1 base, with 15 bases left in between. This CDR3 reads CASSPGGILQETQYF. The CDR3 coding sequence is TGCGCCAGCAGTCCCGGGGGAATACTCCAAGAGACCCAGTACTTC.